This T cell receptor beta chain was sequenced during a study of blood T cells in healthy people across ages. Across the whole study: Template switching captured about one barcoded beta molecule per two T cells. Study-level points and caveats: Significant beta diversity loss was already apparent by age about 42, declining roughly linearly.

V was clipped by 8 bases and J by 8 bases, with 24 bases between them. This CDR3 has 15 amino acids. Germline CDR1 reads MNHEY; CDR2 reads SVGAGI. In its sample, this clonotype was seen many times. Its specificity is not known. Alongside a J-beta primer mix, a sample-barcoded 5' primer served in a second PCR lasting about 7 to 12 cycles. Every cDNA molecule bore a tag from a template-switch adaptor containing 12 random nucleotides. TCRdb ran MiXCR on the 5' RACE reads and lists one entry per CDR3 protein. The sample yields about 1,500,000 distinct CDR3 sequences, 25% to 30% seen once. Those donating, healthy Caucasian individuals from Russia, were aged roughly 6 to 90.

The sequence derives from a woman aged 30 to 39 in good health. Sample: blood. The chain links TRBV6-5 to TRBJ1-2; D might be TRBD1 (5 bases). This CDR3 is CASRGSTEGPGGYTF. CDR3 coding DNA: TGTGCCAGCCGGGGGAGTACAGAGGGACCGGGGGGCTACACCTTC.